A single sample gave rise to the 21 T cell receptor beta chains below, sequenced in a study of shared clonotypes between healthy human individuals. Clones were sequenced by immunoSEQ multiplex PCR, and TCRdb holds only the in-frame ones, with some missing. The sample carries around 2.1 million clones, roughly 95% recorded once. Specimen: naive CD4+ T cells sorted from blood. Noted subset: CD45RA+ positively selected. The receptors stem from a man between 18 and 29 years old in good health.

The CDR3 DNA follows: TGTGCCATCAGTACGACAGGGTCTAGCAATCAGCCCCAGCATTTT. Translating it yields CAISTTGSSNQPQHF. The rearrangement uses TRBV10-3 and TRBJ1-5, with TRBD1 matching 7 bases. CDR1 and CDR2 (germline): ENHRY, SYGVKD. The ends lost 5 bases at V and 0 bases at J; junction bases unmatched: 4. This CDR3 has 15 amino acids.

About this clone: The same CDR3 can be traced to other DNA sequences in this sample. V and J are TRBV2 and TRBJ1-5; D is perhaps TRBD1 (6 bases). Germline V gene lookup returns CDR1 SNHLY and CDR2 FYNNEI. V lost 6 bases to trimming and J lost 4 bases, with 10 bases between them. This CDR3 is 13 amino acids long. The CDR3 DNA reads TGTGCCAGCAGGGGACAAGGGAATCAGCCCCAGCATTTT. Translated, it gives CASRGQGNQPQHF. The complete variable domain, with remaining parts taken from reference TRBV2 and TRBJ1-5, reads EPEVTQTPSHQVTQMGQEVILRCVPISNHLYFYWYRQILGQKVEFLVSFYNNEISEKSEIFDDQFSVERPDGSNFTLKIRSTKLEDSAMYFCASRGQGNQPQHFGDGTRLSIL.

The J gene is TRBJ1-4, the V gene TRBV9, with 7 bases identical to TRBD1. This CDR3 is 15 amino acids long. Losses at the gene ends were 2 bases for V and 4 bases for J; bases not matched to a gene: 5. Looked up from germline, CDR1 is SGDLS and CDR2 is YYNGEE. The CDR3 spells CASSVGGQVNEKLFF. The DNA of the CDR3 is TGTGCCAGCAGCGTTGGAGGACAGGTTAATGAAAAACTGTTTTTT.

This sequence joins TRBV6-5 and TRBJ1-2, with 8 positions matching TRBD1. Germline trimming cut 8 bases from V and 6 bases from J; bases unmatched to any gene: 14. CDR1 is MNHEY and CDR2 is SVGAGI in the germline V gene. The CDR3 is 15 residues long. The CDR3 bases are TGTGCCAGCGCCAGGACAGGGTTGAATTCTGATGGCTACACCTTC. It yields the protein CASARTGLNSDGYTF.

DNA of the CDR3: TGCAGCGTTGAAGGACAGGGTTTGAACACTGAAGCTTTCTTT. The encoded protein is CSVEGQGLNTEAFF. The chain uses TRBV29-1 and TRBJ1-1; TRBD1 agrees at 7 bases. The germline gives CDR1 SQVTM, CDR2 ANQGSEA. V lost 1 base to trimming and J lost 0 bases; unmatched junction nucleotides: 2. The CDR3 runs to 14 residues.

The chain couples TRBV6-5 to TRBJ2-7, with a tentative D call TRBD1 (6 bases). Germline V gene sequence: CDR1 MNHEY, CDR2 SVGAGI. Trimming left V 5 bases short and J 9 bases short, with 17 bases between. This CDR3 contains 13 residues. CDR3 bases: TGTGCCAGCAGTGACCCAATCGGACAGATGCAGTACTTC. It codes for CASSDPIGQMQYF.

With respect to this clone: Other nucleotide sequences from this sample produce the same CDR3. This sequence joins TRBV11-2 and TRBJ2-7, with D maybe TRBD2 (6 bases). Germline lookup yields CDR1 SGHAT and CDR2 FQNNGV. V gave up 1 base and J gave up 2 bases, with 12 bases separating them. The CDR3 loop spans 15 amino acids. The DNA of the CDR3 is TGTGCCAGCAGCTTAGTGACGGGAGTTACCTACGAGCAGTACTTC. The encoded protein is CASSLVTGVTYEQYF.

The rearrangement uses TRBV18 and TRBJ1-1; D may be TRBD1 (5 bases). The CDR3 runs 13 residues. Germline V CDR1 and CDR2: KGHSH, LQKENI. The V end lost 5 bases, the J end lost 5 bases, and 12 bases lay between the germline ends. The CDR3 sequence is CASSRDQGTEAFF. CDR3 DNA: TGTGCCAGCTCAAGGGACCAAGGAACTGAAGCTTTCTTT.

The chain has TRBV14 and TRBJ1-2; D is uncertain. From germline, CDR1 is SGHDN and CDR2 FVKESK. This CDR3 has 13 amino acids. V lost 1 base and J lost 4, with 7 bases in between. The CDR3 reads CASSQGVAYGYTF. Here the CDR3 DNA reads TGTGCCAGCAGCCAAGGGGTTGCCTATGGCTACACCTTC.

The chain employs TRBV18 and TRBJ1-5; 9 bases agree with TRBD1. Unmatched junction bases numbered 3, after V lost 6 bases and J lost 6 bases. Germline lookup yields CDR1 KGHSH and CDR2 LQKENI. This CDR3 has 13 amino acids. CDR3 in DNA: TGTGCCAGCTCTGAGGACAGGGGTCAGCCCCAGCATTTT. The encoded protein is CASSEDRGQPQHF. Drawing the rest from reference TRBV18 and TRBJ1-5, the complete variable domain is NAGVMQNPRHLVRRRGQEARLRCSPMKGHSHVYWYRQLPEEGLKFMVYLQKENIIDESGMPKERFSAEFPKEGPSILRIQQVVRGDSAAYFCASSEDRGQPQHFGDGTRLSIL.

J is TRBJ2-5 and V is TRBV27; D possibly uses TRBD1 or TRBD2 (5 bases each). Trimming left V 5 bases short and J 5 bases short, with 18 bases between. The CDR3 is 15 amino acids. Germline V gene data show CDR1 as MNHEY and CDR2 as SMNVEV (reference sequence). The CDR3 nucleotides read TGTGCCAGCAGTACGGGACGTTCTTCGTATGAGACCCAGTACTTC. Encoded protein: CASSTGRSSYETQYF.

The chain links TRBV5-1 to TRBJ1-1; D uncertain. The germline CDR1 and CDR2 sequences are SGHRS and YFSETQ. The CDR3 covers 17 residues. V shed 0 bases and J shed 4 bases, with 19 bases lying between them. Here the CDR3 reads CASSLEISDVSGTEAFF. CDR3 nucleotides: TGCGCCAGCAGCTTGGAGATTTCGGACGTATCGGGCACTGAAGCTTTCTTT.

The chain has TRBV30 and TRBJ1-1, with TRBD1 identical over 7 bases. V gave up 3 bases and J gave up 3 bases; unmatched junction bases: 4. The CDR3 has 13 amino acids. The V gene's germline CDR1 is GTSNPN and CDR2 SVGIG (reference sequence). The CDR3 spells CAWRDRRDTEAFF. The CDR3 region has the DNA TGTGCCTGGAGGGACAGGCGCGACACTGAAGCTTTCTTT.

V and J are TRBV10-3 and TRBJ2-5; D gene ambiguous. Germline lookup yields CDR1 ENHRY and CDR2 SYGVKD. This CDR3 region has 14 residues. Trimming cost V 3 bases and J 2 bases, with 10 bases left between them. The CDR3 coding sequence is TGTGCCATCAGTGAAGCCCCATCACAAGAGACCCAGTACTTC. It yields the protein CAISEAPSQETQYF.

V gene TRBV5-4 combines with J gene TRBJ1-5, with 9 positions matching TRBD1. Per germline, CDR1 SGHNT and CDR2 YYREEE (reference sequence). The CDR3 consists of 15 residues. The J segment lost 1 base and the V segment lost 4 bases, leaving 3 bases of the junction unmatched. The CDR3 here is CASSAGTGSNQPQHF. CDR3 nucleotide sequence: TGTGCCAGCAGCGCCGGGACAGGGAGCAATCAGCCCCAGCATTTT. Full variable domain (missing parts from reference TRBV5-4 and TRBJ1-5): ETGVTQSPTHLIKTRGQQVTLRCSSQSGHNTVSWYQQALGQGPQFIFQYYREEENGRGNFPPRFSGLQFPNYSSELNVNALELDDSALYLCASSAGTGSNQPQHFGDGTRLSIL.

This chain uses TRBV28 with TRBJ1-2; the match to TRBD1 covers 8 bases. CDR3 length: 13 amino acids. Germline loops: CDR1 MDHEN, CDR2 SYDVKM. J lost 8 bases, V lost 10 bases, and 12 bases had no gene match. CDR3 loop: CATPTGVLGGYTF. DNA of the CDR3: TGTGCCACTCCGACAGGGGTGTTGGGGGGCTACACCTTC.

The V gene is TRBV6-6, the J gene TRBJ2-3; D call uncertain. The CDR3 covers 15 residues. From germline, CDR1 is MNHNY and CDR2 SVGAGI (reference sequence). V was trimmed by 2 bases and J by 0 bases, leaving 9 bases between them. CDR3 sequence: CASSYGLSSTDTQYF. The CDR3 DNA reads as TGTGCCAGCAGTTACGGCCTAAGTAGCACAGATACGCAGTATTTT.

CDR3 sequence: CASSQEGISYGYTF. The CDR3 coding sequence is TGCGCCAGCAGCCAAGAAGGCATTTCCTATGGCTACACCTTC. The chain joins TRBV4-1 to TRBJ1-2; no clear D. Germline V gene sequence: CDR1 MGHRA, CDR2 YSYEKL. Trimming removed 0 bases at V and 4 bases at J, with 9 bases between. The CDR3 runs to 14 residues.

This chain joins TRBV5-1 and TRBJ2-3; 9 bases are a match to TRBD2. The germline CDR1 and CDR2 sequences are SGHRS and YFSETQ. CDR3 length equals 15 residues. V lost 0 bases and J lost 5; bases outside the gene matches: 4. CDR3 region: CASSLGLAVQDTQYF. The CDR3, as DNA: TGCGCCAGCAGCTTGGGACTAGCGGTCCAAGATACGCAGTATTTT.

V and J are TRBV10-3 and TRBJ2-7; TRBD1 might be the D (5 bases). This CDR3 has 13 amino acids. V lost 2 bases, J lost 2 bases, and 7 bases lay in between. Germline V gene data show CDR1 as ENHRY and CDR2 as SYGVKD. CDR3 region: CAISEVRAYEQYF. The CDR3 bases are TGTGCCATCAGTGAGGTCAGGGCCTACGAGCAGTACTTC.

The chain combines TRBV11-2 with TRBJ2-1; D is possibly TRBD2 (6 bases). The CDR3 extends over 17 amino acids. Per the germline V gene, CDR1 is SGHAT and CDR2 is FQNNGV. V lost 1 base and J lost 4, with 17 bases in between. CDR3 nucleotides: TGTGCCAGCAGCTTAGGGTTAAAGGGCGGGATTTACAATGAGCAGTTCTTC. Amino acids: CASSLGLKGGIYNEQFF.